This T cell receptor (beta chain) was recovered during a study of cytomegalovirus exposure and HLA in healthy donors (dated by TCRdb to 2016 to 2017). A note on the overall study: In an earlier analysis of some 610 of the donors, 276 Gb of sequence data and 95 million to 130 million unique TCR beta sequences from 150 million to 200 million T cells were reported. In addition to the first cohort of 666 subjects, a separate validation cohort of approximately 130 different subjects was used. To predict cytomegalovirus infection status, the study combined high-throughput TCR immunosequencing, statistical association of individual TCRs with disease status, and machine learning. A later genetic analysis took genome-wide SNP genotypes for about three fifths of the 666 donors and used that subset as a discovery cohort. Several DR-DQ haplotypes were treated as single units for association and clustering because of strong linkage in the cohort. Using immunosequencing, the study profiled T cell repertoires from some 670 subjects and related those repertoires to cytomegalovirus serostatus. All discovery cohort repertoires had been generated on a single sequencing platform. About 280 gigabases of sequencing data and around 85 million unique TCR sequences made up an early release that covered 500 to 650 HLA-typed donors. Among the roughly 380 genotyped donors, around 81% belonged to the genetic ancestry cluster associated with self-reported Caucasian donors. The later analysis used no new phenotypic data to find candidate immune exposures, relying instead on TCR beta sequences and their occurrence across donors. To study patterns of TCR occurrence, a later analysis re-analyzed previously published TCR beta repertoires from around 660 donors and added high-resolution HLA genotyping. Donor age, sex, ethnicity and CMV serostatus were compiled together with the repertoire data. Typing coverage differed by locus: A, B, C, DRB1 and DQB1 were typed in roughly 629-630 donors, DQA1 in 522, DPA1 in around 600, and DPB1 in just under 490. The study aimed to test whether cataloging public T cell receptors could reveal signatures of past pathogen exposure. Among about 400 genotyped donors of the cohort, an average of around 240,000 unique TCR beta nucleotide sequences was sequenced per donor, of which about 19% were non-productive. Class I and class II HLA loci were covered by the typing at four-digit resolution. To decide whether each TCR beta V gene segment behaved as functional or pseudogenic, an earlier analysis of approximately 600 of the donors relied on high-throughput TCR beta sequencing. Broad study findings and their caveats: In vitro tests confirmed that a few of the cytomegalovirus-associated TCR beta chains recognize cytomegalovirus antigens. Several of the top co-occurrence clusters appeared to be linked to parvovirus B19, influenza, CMV and Epstein-Barr virus, according to a later analysis. In a later analysis, HLA-associated TCR beta chains were found to be more clonally expanded and to have lower generation probabilities than equally common non-associated chains. In an earlier analysis of fewer than 700 of the donors, most TCR beta V segments appeared in productive rearrangements about 87% or about 30% of the time, broadly matching IMGT annotations. The cohort was sequenced for TCR beta chains only, and without alpha or paired-chain data the features that could be detected were limited. In a later genetic analysis, a missense DCLRE1C variant was associated with V-gene and J-gene trimming of TCR beta chains, and the association was replicated in an independent cohort. Approximately 18 rarely observed V segments, including chromosome 9 orphons, were excluded from the earlier analysis of approximately 500 of the donors because counts were too low. Roughly uniform sequencing depth across donors was assumed in presence/absence analyses, although this assumption may not hold. Assigning TCR associations to individual alleles was difficult when HLA alleles, especially DR and DQ, strongly co-occurred. The classifier was reported to diagnose cytomegalovirus status with high specificity and sensitivity in both the original cohort and the validation cohort. The sequencing pipeline was judged likely to have produced a cluster of highly shared sequence variants as a technical artifact. The authors suggested that the approach could potentially be generalized to other disease states and immunological phenotypes. A further reported finding was that TCR beta sequences accurately predicted the HLA-A and HLA-B alleles for most subjects in the first cohort. Immune exposure information for the cohort was limited to CMV serostatus. The study gave a list of about 150 TCR beta chains associated with cytomegalovirus. Across donors, most TCR sequences were observed very rarely, whereas some public TCRs were present in many individuals. Compared with the 666-donor mean, donors in an Asian-associated ancestry cluster had fewer N-insertions in productive TCRs, according to a later genetic analysis. In a later analysis, TCR association rates were found to vary across HLA loci, with the most associated TCRs seen for DRB1 alleles and the fewest for HLA-C alleles. HLA typing was unavailable for some donors at each locus, so association tests used only the typed subset. Linkage disequilibrium might explain the correlated functional status among segregating V segments, but an unknown experimental factor could not be ruled out. Specific HLA alleles were associated with 15,000 to 20,000 TCR beta sequences at a false discovery rate of 0.05 in a later analysis. The 87-base-pair reads could not distinguish some IMGT-functional V segments, including TRBV6-2 and TRBV6-3, so those segments were excluded. A later analysis found that most CMV-associated TCR beta chains appeared HLA-restricted, with HLA associations seemingly driven largely by CMV exposure.

CDR1 and CDR2, looked up from the germline V gene (reference sequence), are MNHNY and SVGAGI. From its cysteine to its phenylalanine, the CDR3 spans 12 amino acids. The entry retains the CDR3 DNA only, 36 bases that are in frame from base 1. The V end loses 6 bases and the J end loses 5 bases, and a stretch of 10 bases separates them. The cohort comprised approximately 700 healthy bone marrow donors. Cohort members were all nominally healthy when sampled, although unrecorded immune exposures were likely present. The donor was CMV seronegative and was included in the group of a few hundred seronegative cohort members. Each donor provided a peripheral blood sample, and peripheral blood mononuclear cells were used for TCR beta sequencing. Genomic DNA was extracted from the blood cell samples with the Qiagen DNeasy Blood Extraction Kit. Points on this clone: No antigen is known for it. The input lacks base qualities; no much larger clone sits a single base away.

The library relied on the immunoSEQ multiplex PCR assay. For the multiplex PCR, a mixture combining 60 forward primers for TCR Vbeta segments and 13 reverse primers for TCR Jbeta segments was used. A multiplex PCR assay on genomic DNA amplified the CDR3 region of rearranged TCR beta genes. The Illumina HiSeq System was used to sequence the amplified TCR beta libraries as 87-base-pair reads. Concerning the study's data processing: Across the 500 to 750 repertoires, a later analysis counted tens of millions of unique TCR beta chains, approximately 10 million of which were shared by at least two donors. To remove PCR and sequencing errors, raw reads were error-corrected and collapsed into unique sequences using a nearest-neighbor algorithm that merged closely related sequences. To assign V, D and J gene segments, CDR3 sequences were aligned to IMGT reference sequences. For a sequence to be retained, a match of at least six nucleotides to both a V gene segment and a J gene segment was required. Rearrangements were called productive when the CDR3 lacked stop codons and stayed in frame with V and J; all others were non-productive. CDR3 was defined by IMGT convention, running from the second conserved V-encoded cysteine to the conserved J-encoded phenylalanine. The earlier analysis of some 550 of the donors excluded any sequence lacking an unambiguous match to a single V gene segment. In an earlier analysis of 587 of the donors, V segments were called functional above 56.7% productive rearrangements and were called segregating when the between-donor standard deviation exceeded 5%. A statistical classification framework was developed to diagnose cytomegalovirus status using the catalog of TCR beta chain sequences. In a later analysis, TCR nucleotide sequences were compared against IMGT/GENE-DB human TR gene sequences so that V and J genes could be assigned. Using the TCRdist pipeline, a later analysis assigned CDR3 sequences along with most-parsimonious VDJ recombination scenarios. In a later analysis, every TCR beta chain was defined by the combination of its CDR3 amino acid sequence and its V-gene family, and reads without a unique V-gene family were dropped. As a way to deal with suspected cross-contamination and a sequencing artifact, a later analysis dropped hundreds of nucleotide sequences that were highly shared and had low generation probability. In a later analysis, a clonal expansion index for each public chain was calculated from normalized within-repertoire ranks of inferred template counts. In a later analysis, generation probabilities were computed using a VDJ recombination model fitted to out-of-frame rearrangements, and the results were checked against IGoR. A later analysis scored TCR-TCR, TCR-HLA and TCR-CMV co-occurrence with hypergeometric tests, applying a repertoire-size bias correction to TCR pairs. To estimate false discovery rates, a later analysis permuted the HLA or CMV assignments 20 times. In a later analysis, co-occurring TCRs were grouped with DBSCAN, and TCRdist sequence similarity was added when clustering was performed within HLA-allele-positive subsets. Repertoires with fewer than 30,000 or more than 120,000 public chains, plus five repertoires with anomalous nucleotide sharing, were excluded from co-occurrence clustering. In its TCRdb copy, this immuneACCESS table keeps in-frame sequences only and misses some clones. Where compared with another copy, unresolved V genes explain less than half of these, and the others have no known cause. V and J calls and clone size are those listed in that table; D and trimming were worked out from the DNA. The sample data list around 180,000 clones, and roughly 85% of these were observed just once. Under 0.9% of the sample is held by the ten biggest clonotypes.

This sequence was found in a woman in her thirties or forties in good health and CMV-seronegative. Sequenced input: PBMCs. The chain is assembled from TRBV6-6 and TRBJ2-5; the D gene cannot be named for sure. The nucleotide sequence is TGTGCCAGCAGCCCCTACGGTGAGACCCAGTACTTC. Protein translation: CASSPYGETQYF.